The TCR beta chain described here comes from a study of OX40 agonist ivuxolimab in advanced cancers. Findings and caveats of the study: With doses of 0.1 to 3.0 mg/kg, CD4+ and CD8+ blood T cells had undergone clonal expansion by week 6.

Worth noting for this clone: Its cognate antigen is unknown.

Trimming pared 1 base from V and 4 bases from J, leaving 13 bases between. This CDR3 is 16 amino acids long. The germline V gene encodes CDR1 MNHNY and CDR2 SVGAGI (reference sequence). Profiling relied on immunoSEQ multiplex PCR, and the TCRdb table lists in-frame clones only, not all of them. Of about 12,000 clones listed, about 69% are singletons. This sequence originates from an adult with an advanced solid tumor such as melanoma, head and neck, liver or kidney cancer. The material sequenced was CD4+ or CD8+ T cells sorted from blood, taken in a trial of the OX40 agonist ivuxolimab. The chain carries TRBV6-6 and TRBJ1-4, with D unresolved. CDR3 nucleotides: TGTGCCAGCAGTTACTTGCAGTTGTGGGGTAATGAAAAACTGTTTTTT. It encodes CASSYLQLWGNEKLFF.